The clone carrying this T cell receptor beta chain was observed at least ten times. Donors had localized lung adenocarcinoma, a non-small cell lung cancer. The germline gives CDR1 ENHRY, CDR2 SYGVKD. V gave up 4 bases and J gave up 3 bases; unmatched junction bases: 5. The CDR3 runs 16 residues. This entry comes from a study of CD4 and CD8 cells across lung adenocarcinoma regions. TCRdb used MiXCR to reprocess the PCR reads, holding one entry per CDR3 protein. The sample includes about 25,000 distinct CDR3 sequences, about half of them seen just once. The V call is TRBV10-3, the J call TRBJ2-3; 12 bases are a match to TRBD1. Material for sequencing was CD8+ T cells from the center of a lung tumor. This TCR came from a male donor with lung adenocarcinoma. The CD4 and CD8 labels of this study may be unreliable. The CDR3 loop is CAISGWGQGATDTQYF. In DNA, the CDR3 is TGTGCCATCAGTGGTTGGGGACAGGGGGCGACAGATACGCAGTATTTT.